The next 29 T cell receptor beta chains were all read from a single sample in a study of cytomegalovirus exposure and HLA in healthy donors. Amplification used 60 Vbeta primers and 13 Jbeta primers. The repertoire was sequenced with immunoSEQ multiplex PCR; TCRdb's copy has only in-frame clones and lacks some. The repertoire holds some 130,000 clones, over 70% seen once, with about 2.9% in the top ten. Sequencing was carried out using PBMCs. These receptor sequences come from a man in his forties or fifties in good health and CMV-seronegative.

The chain combines TRBV6-5 with TRBJ2-1, with 9 bases aligning to TRBD2. Germline-derived CDR1 and CDR2 are MNHEY and SVGAGI. The CDR3 extends over 15 amino acids. With 6 bases clipped from V and 3 bases from J, the junction kept 6 bases outside the gene matches. Written as DNA, the CDR3 is TGTGCCAGCAGAAAAGCGGGAGGAAACTACAATGAGCAGTTCTTC. Its protein product is CASRKAGGNYNEQFF.

DNA for the CDR3: TGCAGCGGGAAAACAGGGGGCAAGTATGGCTACACCTTC. Protein product: CSGKTGGKYGYTF. The chain uses TRBV29-1 and TRBJ1-2, with TRBD1 identical over 9 bases. CDR1 and CDR2 from the germline V gene are SQVTM and ANQGSEA. J gave up 5 bases and V 7 bases, and 8 bases lay outside the gene matches. This CDR3 comprises 13 residues.

The rearrangement joins TRBV9 to TRBJ2-5, with D possibly TRBD2 on 6 matching bases. V gave up 4 bases and J gave up 1 base, with 8 bases separating them. This CDR3 comprises 13 residues. Germline CDR1 and CDR2: SGDLS and YYNGEE. CDR3 sequence reads: CASSPGLQETQYF. For the CDR3, the DNA is TGTGCCAGCAGCCCGGGACTCCAAGAGACCCAGTACTTC.

V usage is TRBV6-5 and J usage is TRBJ1-1; D remains ambiguous. The CDR3 extends over 15 amino acids. Germline V gene data show CDR1 as MNHEY and CDR2 as SVGAGI. V dropped 0 bases and J dropped 8 bases, with 16 bases sitting between them. CDR3 protein: CASSYSQATLVEAFF. The DNA of the CDR3 is TGTGCCAGCAGTTACTCTCAAGCAACCCTGGTGGAAGCTTTCTTT.

This clone occurred a few times. The chain uses TRBV5-6 and TRBJ2-5, with 8 bases lining up with TRBD2. The CDR3 spans 16 residues. Germline loops: CDR1 SGHDT, CDR2 YYEEEE. The V segment lost 1 base and the J segment 5 bases; nucleotides outside the gene matches: 10. CDR3 DNA: TGTGCCAGCAGCTTGAGGTCGGTTAGCGGGGTCGAGACCCAGTACTTC. Encoded protein: CASSLRSVSGVETQYF.

V gene TRBV30 combines with J gene TRBJ2-5, with D perhaps TRBD2 (5 bases). Germline values: CDR1 GTSNPN, CDR2 SVGIG (reference sequence). CDR3 size: 14 residues. V lost 2 bases to trimming and J lost 6 bases, with 16 bases between them. The CDR3 DNA sequence: TGTGCCTGGAGTCCTCCTAGCCATGGGAAGACCCAGTACTTC. Translating it yields CAWSPPSHGKTQYF. Together with reference TRBV30 and TRBJ2-5, the CDR3 gives the full variable domain: SQTIHQWPATLVQPVGSPLSLECTVEGTSNPNLYWYRQAAGRGLQLLFYSVGIGQISSEVPQNLSASRPQDRQFILSSKKLLLSDSGFYLCAWSPPSHGKTQYFGPGTRLLVL.

The rearrangement links TRBV29-1 to TRBJ2-5, with 11 bases that match TRBD2. The CDR3 spans 14 residues. Trimming removed 6 bases from V and 1 base from J; junction bases left unmatched: 4. Germline values: CDR1 SQVTM, CDR2 ANQGSEA. CDR3 in DNA: TGCAGCGTCACTAGCGGGGGAATCCAAGAGACCCAGTACTTC. This sequence encodes CSVTSGGIQETQYF.

The chain is built from TRBV28 and TRBJ2-7; 9 bases map to TRBD1. Germline values: CDR1 MDHEN, CDR2 SYDVKM. The length of the CDR3 is 15 residues. The V segment lost 2 bases and the J segment 6 bases; nucleotides outside the gene matches: 8. In nucleotides, the CDR3 is TGTGCCAGCAGTTTACAGACAGGGGGGGTTAGCGAGCAGTACTTC. Translated, it gives CASSLQTGGVSEQYF. Looking up the rest from reference TRBV28 and TRBJ2-7 gives the full variable domain: DVKVTQSSRYLVKRTGEKVFLECVQDMDHENMFWYRQDPGLGLRLIYFSYDVKMKEKGDIPEGYSVSREKKERFSLILESASTNQTSMYLCASSLQTGGVSEQYFGPGTRLTVT.

This clone has more than one count but fewer than ten. The chain links TRBV10-3 to TRBJ2-1; D might be TRBD1 (6 bases). The V gene lost 6 bases and the J gene lost 3 bases, with 18 bases spanning the gap. This CDR3 spans 16 amino acids. Per the germline V gene, CDR1 is ENHRY and CDR2 is SYGVKD. Written as DNA, the CDR3 is TGTGCCATCAGAGGAGAGCAGGGGAAGAACTACAATGAGCAGTTCTTC. Translating it yields CAIRGEQGKNYNEQFF.

The rearrangement links TRBV4-1 to TRBJ2-6; weak D call: TRBD1 (6 bases). Per germline, CDR1 MGHRA and CDR2 YSYEKL. With 4 bases removed from V and 0 bases from J, the gap between germline ends came to 16 bases. The length of the CDR3 is 18 residues. This chain's CDR3 is CASSPTGTQVSGANVLTF. The CDR3 nucleotides read TGCGCCAGCAGCCCGACCGGGACACAGGTCTCTGGGGCCAACGTCCTGACTTTC.

Only one count was recorded for this clone. The rearrangement joins TRBV5-1 to TRBJ2-5; D is perhaps TRBD1 (6 bases). This CDR3 is built from 15 residues. Germline-derived CDR1 and CDR2 are SGHRS and YFSETQ. The germline V and J ends were trimmed by 6 bases and 5 bases, with 20 bases remaining between them. The CDR3 is CASNILRGLGETQYF. DNA of the CDR3: TGCGCCAGCAACATACTCAGGGGTTTGGGGGAGACCCAGTACTTC.

In this sample, this clone turned up a few times. The chain has TRBV7-2 and TRBJ2-5; 12 bases agree with TRBD2. The CDR3 totals 15 residues. Trimming cost V 5 bases and J 7 bases; bases outside gene matches: 8. The germline V gene has CDR1 SGHTA and CDR2 FQGNSA. CDR3 in amino acids: CASSRDLAGGVTQYF. CDR3 DNA: TGTGCCAGCAGCCGCGATCTAGCGGGGGGGGTGACCCAGTACTTC.

The chain combines TRBV5-1 with TRBJ2-7; maybe TRBD2 (6 bases). The CDR3 totals 14 residues. CDR1 SGHRS and CDR2 YFSETQ come from the germline V gene. The ends were cut back, 2 bases at V and 1 base at J, with 10 bases in the middle. CDR3 coding DNA: TGCGCCAGCAGCTTCGGGACTCCATCCTACGAGCAGTACTTC. It encodes CASSFGTPSYEQYF.

The V gene is TRBV29-1, the J gene TRBJ2-2; perhaps TRBD1 as D (5 bases). Germline CDR1 is SQVTM and CDR2 is ANQGSEA. The CDR3 has 12 residues. V lost 3 bases and J 4 bases, leaving 6 bases between the germline ends. The CDR3 DNA sequence: TGCAGCGTTGAGGGGCTCACCGGGGAGCTGTTTTTT. It is translated as CSVEGLTGELFF.

This clone appeared a few times. The chain links TRBV6-1 to TRBJ1-6; TRBD1 matches at 11 bases. The CDR3 consists of 15 residues. Germline V lookup: CDR1 MNHNS, CDR2 SASEGT. Trimming at V came to 7 bases and at J to 8 bases, leaving 7 bases not matched to a gene. CDR3 sequence reads: CASIPPGQGDSPLHF. CDR3 DNA sequence: TGTGCCAGCATTCCCCCGGGACAGGGGGATTCACCCCTCCACTTT.

This clone occurred a few times. The chain employs TRBV4-2 and TRBJ2-7, with D perhaps TRBD2 (5 bases). Germline CDR1 LGHNA, CDR2 YNFKEQ. V dropped 2 bases and J dropped 7 bases, with 12 bases sitting between them. The CDR3 covers 13 residues. CDR3 sequence reads: CASSQTGTGEQYF. The CDR3 DNA reads TGTGCCAGCAGCCAAACCGGCACGGGGGAGCAGTACTTC.

The V call is TRBV30, the J call TRBJ1-1; D not resolved. V was pared by 0 bases and J by 7 bases, with 6 bases between. Per the germline V gene, CDR1 is GTSNPN and CDR2 is SVGIG (reference sequence). The CDR3 loop spans 11 amino acids. DNA for the CDR3: TGTGCCTGGAGTGTACTGTATGAAGCTTTCTTT. Translation: CAWSVLYEAFF.

This chain links TRBV15 with TRBJ2-3; TRBD2 matches at 8 bases. The germline V gene has CDR1 LNHNV and CDR2 YYDKDF (reference sequence). The CDR3 extends over 15 amino acids. With 6 bases clipped from V and 1 base from J, the junction kept 6 bases outside the gene matches. This chain's CDR3 is CATSRTSSRTDTQYF. The CDR3 DNA reads TGTGCCACCAGTAGGACTAGCAGCCGCACAGATACGCAGTATTTT.

The gene calls are TRBV9 and TRBJ2-1; D gene uncertain. This CDR3 spans 12 amino acids. Germline values: CDR1 SGDLS, CDR2 YYNGEE. The germline V and J ends were trimmed by 3 bases and 7 bases, with 8 bases remaining between them. This CDR3 is CASSARLNEQFF. The CDR3 DNA follows: TGTGCCAGCAGCGCCAGACTGAATGAGCAGTTCTTC.

The DNA of the CDR3 is TGTGCCAGCAGCTTAGTTTCCGCCTACTACGAGCAGTACTTC. This encodes CASSLVSAYYEQYF. The rearrangement uses TRBV7-8 and TRBJ2-7; no definite D call. This CDR3 spans 14 amino acids. V lost 1 base and J 3 bases, leaving 10 bases between the germline ends. Looked up from germline, CDR1 is SGHVS and CDR2 is FQNEAQ. Using reference TRBV7-8 and TRBJ2-7 for the parts outside the CDR3, the full variable domain is GAGVSQSPRYKVAKRGQDVALRCDPISGHVSLFWYQQALGQGPEFLTYFQNEAQLDKSGLPSDRFFAERPEGSVSTLKIQRTQQEDSAVYLCASSLVSAYYEQYFGPGTRLTVT.

The V and J genes are TRBV6-6 and TRBJ1-5, with 9 bases fitting TRBD1. The CDR3 spans 15 residues. From germline, CDR1 is MNHNY and CDR2 SVGAGI (reference sequence). V trimming: 7 bases; J trimming: 0 bases; junction bases outside the gene matches: 4. Here the CDR3 reads CASTRQGDSNQPQHF. In DNA form, the CDR3 reads TGTGCCAGCACCAGACAGGGGGATAGCAATCAGCCCCAGCATTTT.

There are a few counts of this clone. This chain connects TRBV27 to TRBJ1-4, with D uncertain. The CDR3 has 13 residues. V was trimmed by 10 bases and J by 4 bases, leaving 13 bases between them. Germline CDR1 MNHEY, CDR2 SMNVEV (reference sequence). The CDR3 loop is CATRRSGNEKLFF. The CDR3 region has the DNA TGTGCCACCCGCCGGTCCGGTAATGAAAAACTGTTTTTT.

This clone was seen once. This chain links TRBV5-1 with TRBJ1-2, with TRBD1 matching over 7 bases. The germline V gene encodes CDR1 SGHRS and CDR2 YFSETQ. V shed 2 bases and J 6 bases; nucleotides not matched to a gene: 4. This CDR3 is 13 amino acids long. Written as DNA, the CDR3 is TGCGCCAGCAGCTTTGACAGGGACCATGGCTACACCTTC. The encoded protein is CASSFDRDHGYTF.

The CDR3 bases are TGTGCCAGCAGCGCCTCAGGGGGCACGTGGACTGAAGCTTTCTTT. Translated, it gives CASSASGGTWTEAFF. The chain recombines TRBV7-2 with TRBJ1-1; 8 nucleotides agree with TRBD1. The V and J ends lost 5 bases and 5 bases, in that order; junction bases with no gene match: 10. The germline V gene encodes CDR1 SGHTA and CDR2 FQGNSA. The CDR3 has 15 amino acids.

This clone appeared a single time. This chain uses TRBV4-3 with TRBJ2-1; 10 bases agree with TRBD2. Germline CDR1 is LGHNA and CDR2 is YSLEER. Trimming at V came to 0 bases and at J to 0 bases, leaving 11 bases not matched to a gene. The length of the CDR3 is 20 residues. The CDR3 bases are TGCGCCAGCAGCCAAGAATGGGCTAGCGGGGGCCGGAGCTCCTACAATGAGCAGTTCTTC. Its translation is CASSQEWASGGRSSYNEQFF.

V and J are TRBV5-4 and TRBJ2-5, with D perhaps matching TRBD2 (6 bases). The CDR3 is 15 residues long. The germline V gene has CDR1 SGHNT and CDR2 YYREEE (reference sequence). Trimming shortened V by 1 base and J by 5 bases, and 15 bases separated the two germline ends. The CDR3 nucleotides are TGTGCCAGCAGCTTGATTCGGGGGACCGGGGAGACCCAGTACTTC. Translation: CASSLIRGTGETQYF.

The V call is TRBV2, the J call TRBJ2-5; D is perhaps TRBD2 (6 bases). V dropped 8 bases and J dropped 5 bases, with 12 bases sitting between them. Germline values: CDR1 SNHLY, CDR2 FYNNEI. This CDR3 has 12 residues. CDR3 bases: TGTGCCAGCCGAACAGGAGGGGAGACCCAGTACTTC. Protein product: CASRTGGETQYF.

The chain is built from TRBV30 and TRBJ2-2; 7 bases map to TRBD2. Germline V lookup: CDR1 GTSNPN, CDR2 SVGIG (reference sequence). V lost 4 bases and J lost 8; bases outside the gene matches: 13. This CDR3 region has 15 residues. The CDR3 loop reads CAWTHGGRDWGELFF. CDR3 coding DNA: TGTGCCTGGACCCACGGGGGGAGGGACTGGGGGGAGCTGTTTTTT. The entire variable domain, with the rest obtained from reference TRBV30 and TRBJ2-2, is as follows: SQTIHQWPATLVQPVGSPLSLECTVEGTSNPNLYWYRQAAGRGLQLLFYSVGIGQISSEVPQNLSASRPQDRQFILSSKKLLLSDSGFYLCAWTHGGRDWGELFFGEGSRLTVL.

V usage is TRBV29-1 and J usage is TRBJ2-5, with 9 bases lining up with TRBD1. The CDR3 is 15 residues long. Per germline, CDR1 SQVTM and CDR2 ANQGSEA. The J segment lost 5 bases and the V segment lost 3 bases, leaving 10 bases of the junction unmatched. CDR3 sequence: CSVERTGTGRETQYF. The CDR3 DNA sequence: TGCAGCGTTGAGAGAACCGGGACAGGGCGGGAGACCCAGTACTTC.